This T cell receptor beta chain came from a study of shared clonotypes between healthy human individuals. The study, taken as a whole, reports: The genetic and exposure-history diversity represented was limited by few donors.

In its sample, this clone was seen once. Its target is not known. When samples were unsorted, tens of millions of PBMCs were used for genomic DNA. Genomic DNA per cell subset filled all wells of several immunoSEQ plates. Unsorted PBMC samples were amplified in replicate PCRs containing 300 ng DNA, 30,000 to 35,000 T cell genomes. The table came from immunoSEQ multiplex PCR; TCRdb's copy has only in-frame clones and leaves some out. Of some 530,000 clones listed, 78% were seen once; the top ten hold 12%. Trimming at V came to 1 base and at J to 0 bases, leaving 9 bases not matched to a gene. This CDR3 spans 18 amino acids. Looked up from germline, CDR1 is SGHTA and CDR2 is FQGNSA.

J is TRBJ1-3 and V is TRBV7-2, with 7 bases lining up with TRBD1. The sequence derives from a woman aged 40 to 50 in good health. Some clones in this sample may be carry-over from other donors' samples. Material: PBMCs. The chain's CDR3 is CASSLEAGGGLSGNTIYF. The CDR3 DNA reads as TGTGCCAGCAGCTTAGAGGCAGGGGGAGGACTCTCTGGAAACACCATATATTTT.